Detailed here is one TCR beta chain. The antigen it recognizes is unknown. One base away there is no much larger clone; base qualities are not given. The data were taken from a study of T cell responses to AZD1222 COVID-19 vaccine (dated by TCRdb to 2020 to 2023). Concerning the study at large: A total of roughly 240 trial participants underwent TCR sequencing, of whom 207 received two doses of AZD1222 and about 25 received two doses of the MenACWY control vaccine. Trial participants were enrolled into age subgroups of 18-55, 56-69 and 70-plus years, which contained around 150, 29 and 61 TCR-sequenced participants, respectively. Broad study findings and their caveats: In the small 56-69-year group, the increase in depth fell short of significance, most likely because of low power. Because no day 14 peak-response samples were available, the repertoires could be characterized only after the peak T cell response. Most participants were white British and females outnumbered males, and the authors suggested that clonal diversity may have been underestimated. Spike-specific TCR breadth and depth rose significantly after two AZD1222 doses compared with day 0 and with MenACWY recipients. Epitopes outside the regions mutated in the B.1.351 and B.1.1.7 variants were reportedly recognized by nearly half of the unique spike-specific TCRs. The vaccine-associated CD4 TCRs covered the entire spike protein, and the dominant responses fell in regions 160-218 and 743-854. Conclusions about previously exposed vaccinees are limited because only six or seven AZD1222 recipients were SARS-CoV-2 seropositive at baseline.

Based on the germline V gene, the CDR1 and CDR2 sequences are SGHRS and YFSETQ. V lost 0 bases and J lost 2 bases; the stretch between them is 6 bases long. Including cysteine and phenylalanine, the CDR3 has 14 amino acids. Of all the DNA, just the CDR3 is kept, 42 bases in frame from base 1. The sample's time point, from its label and the paper: about 28 days (+/-7) after the second vaccine dose. Because spike-specific TCR depth and breadth did not differ between the two schedules, AZD1222 recipients who got a second dose at roughly 4 weeks were pooled with those who got a second dose at roughly 12 weeks. The vaccinee samples were drawn from two UK trials, COV001 and COV002, one of which was a single-blind randomized controlled phase 2/3 trial testing AZD1222 (ChAdOx1 nCoV-19) in healthy adults. For TCRbeta chain sequencing, PBMC samples were collected from trial participants at day 0 and at day 28 after the second dose.

The CDR3 regions of human TCRbeta chains were subjected to immunosequencing. In the paper's pipeline: Repertoire TCRs were matched against a reference library of SARS-CoV-2-specific TCRs generated with the MIRA antigen-specificity platform. Breadth meant the fraction of unique TCRs that were SARS-CoV-2-associated, whereas depth meant the fraction of total T cells that were SARS-CoV-2-associated. Using the MIRA data, each spike-specific TCR was assigned both to the spike region to which the TCR was reactive and to a CD4 or CD8 class. Log10-transformed breadth and depth values were compared by one-way ANOVA with Sidak's multiple comparisons tests. TCRdb holds this immuneACCESS table with in-frame rearrangements only. Some clones are missing; in checked studies, unresolved V genes explain under half, and the rest has no known cause. The DNA was the basis for D and trimming; V, J and clone size are from that table. The table for this sample lists about 140,000 clones; about 86% of them were counted only once. The ten largest clonotypes hold 5.1% of the sample.

The specimen was peripheral blood, collected 28 days after the second AZD1222 dose. The chain employs TRBV5-1 and TRBJ1-3; TRBD1 could be the D gene, as 6 bases match. The sequence was obtained from an adult who received the AZD1222 COVID-19 vaccine. CDR3 protein: CASSLDRAGNTIYF. DNA sequence: TGCGCCAGCAGCTTGGACAGGGCTGGAAACACCATATATTTT.